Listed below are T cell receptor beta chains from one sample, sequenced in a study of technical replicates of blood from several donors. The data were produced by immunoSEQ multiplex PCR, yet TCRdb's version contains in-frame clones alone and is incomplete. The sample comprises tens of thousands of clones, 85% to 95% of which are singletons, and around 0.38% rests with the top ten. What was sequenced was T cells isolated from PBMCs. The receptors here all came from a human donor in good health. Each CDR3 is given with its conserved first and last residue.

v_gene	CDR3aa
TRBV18	CASSATGPNTEAFF
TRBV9	CASGSSYEQYF
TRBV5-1	CASSLRGDYGYTF
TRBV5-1	CASSRTPGQPQHF
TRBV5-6	CASSLTGVGYTF
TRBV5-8	CASSAGTGTHEQYF
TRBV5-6	CASSTTSGSTDTQYF
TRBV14	CASSAGTSETDTQYF
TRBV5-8	CASSKKGKRGYGYTF
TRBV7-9	CASSQGRDRDEQFF
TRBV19	CASSSPLRVVNTEAFF
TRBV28	CASSLSGAETQYF